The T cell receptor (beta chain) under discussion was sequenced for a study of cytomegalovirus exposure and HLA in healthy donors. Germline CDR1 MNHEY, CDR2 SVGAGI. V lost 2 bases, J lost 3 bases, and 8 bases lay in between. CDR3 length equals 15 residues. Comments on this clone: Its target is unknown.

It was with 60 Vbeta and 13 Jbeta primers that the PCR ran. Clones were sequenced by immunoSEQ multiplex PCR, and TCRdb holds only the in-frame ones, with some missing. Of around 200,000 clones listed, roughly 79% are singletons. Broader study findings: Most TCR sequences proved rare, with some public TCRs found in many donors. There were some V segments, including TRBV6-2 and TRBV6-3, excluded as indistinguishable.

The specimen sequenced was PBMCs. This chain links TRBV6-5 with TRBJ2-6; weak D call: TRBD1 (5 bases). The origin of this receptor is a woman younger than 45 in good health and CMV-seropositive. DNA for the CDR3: TGTGCCAGCAGTTACCGGACACGTGGGGCCAACGTCCTGACTTTC. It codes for CASSYRTRGANVLTF.